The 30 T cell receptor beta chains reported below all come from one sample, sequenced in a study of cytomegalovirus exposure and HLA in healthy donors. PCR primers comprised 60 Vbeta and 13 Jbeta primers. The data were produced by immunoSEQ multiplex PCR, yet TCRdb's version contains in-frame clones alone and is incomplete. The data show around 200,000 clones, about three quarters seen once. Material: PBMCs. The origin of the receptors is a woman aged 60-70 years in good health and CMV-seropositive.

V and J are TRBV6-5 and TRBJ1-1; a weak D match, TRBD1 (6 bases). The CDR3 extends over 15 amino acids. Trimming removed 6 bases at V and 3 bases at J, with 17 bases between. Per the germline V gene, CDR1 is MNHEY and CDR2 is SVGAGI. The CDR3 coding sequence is TGTGCCAGCAGAGACCTACAGGGAGTGGACACTGAAGCTTTCTTT. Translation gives CASRDLQGVDTEAFF.

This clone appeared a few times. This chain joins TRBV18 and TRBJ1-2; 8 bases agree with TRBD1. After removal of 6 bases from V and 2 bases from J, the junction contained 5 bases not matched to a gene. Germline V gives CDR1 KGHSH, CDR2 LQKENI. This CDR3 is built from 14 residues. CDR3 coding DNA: TGTGCCAGCTCCTCGGGACAGGCCAACTATGGCTACACCTTC. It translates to CASSSGQANYGYTF.

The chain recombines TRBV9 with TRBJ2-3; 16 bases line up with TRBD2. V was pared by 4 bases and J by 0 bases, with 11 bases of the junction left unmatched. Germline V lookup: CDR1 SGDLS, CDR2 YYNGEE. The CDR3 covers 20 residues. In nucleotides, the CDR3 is TGTGCCAGCAGCAAACACAGCGGGACTAGCGGGGGGGCTAGCACAGATACGCAGTATTTT. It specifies CASSKHSGTSGGASTDTQYF.

CDR3: CASSLASAGTGVNEKLFF. The CDR3 DNA follows: TGTGCCAGCAGCTTAGCGTCAGCGGGGACAGGGGTTAATGAAAAACTGTTTTTT. V usage is TRBV7-9 and J usage is TRBJ1-4; 10 nucleotides align to TRBD1. CDR1 is SEHNR and CDR2 is FQNEAQ in the germline V gene (reference sequence). This CDR3 has 18 amino acids. The junction had 8 bases not matched to a gene; V was cut back by 0 bases and J by 4 bases.

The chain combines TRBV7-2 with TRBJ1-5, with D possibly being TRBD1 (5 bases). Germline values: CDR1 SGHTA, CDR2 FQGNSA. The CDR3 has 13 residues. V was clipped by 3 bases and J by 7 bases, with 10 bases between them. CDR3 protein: CASSFGQEQPQHF. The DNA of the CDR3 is TGTGCCAGCAGCTTTGGACAAGAACAGCCCCAGCATTTT.

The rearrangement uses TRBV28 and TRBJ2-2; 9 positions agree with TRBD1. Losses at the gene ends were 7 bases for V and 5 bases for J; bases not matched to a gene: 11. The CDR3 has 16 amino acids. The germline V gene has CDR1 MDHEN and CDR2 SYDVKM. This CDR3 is CASTDTGQGRTGELFF. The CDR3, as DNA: TGTGCCAGCACCGATACCGGACAGGGGAGGACCGGGGAGCTGTTTTTT. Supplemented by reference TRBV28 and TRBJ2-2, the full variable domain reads DVKVTQSSRYLVKRTGEKVFLECVQDMDHENMFWYRQDPGLGLRLIYFSYDVKMKEKGDIPEGYSVSREKKERFSLILESASTNQTSMYLCASTDTGQGRTGELFFGEGSRLTVL.

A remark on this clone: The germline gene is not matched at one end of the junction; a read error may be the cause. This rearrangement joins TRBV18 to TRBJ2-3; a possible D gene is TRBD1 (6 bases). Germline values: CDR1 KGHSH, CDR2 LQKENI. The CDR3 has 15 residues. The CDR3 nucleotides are TGTGCCAGCTCCCCACGTGCACAGGGAACAGATACGCAGTATTTT. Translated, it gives CASSPRAQGTDTQYF.

The CDR3 reads CASSEMRTGEFDTQYF. CDR3 in DNA: TGCGCCAGCAGTGAGATGAGGACAGGGGAGTTCGATACGCAGTATTTT. This chain links TRBV10-2 with TRBJ2-3; 9 bases fit TRBD1. From germline, CDR1 is WSHSY and CDR2 SAAADI. V shed 2 bases and J 6 bases; nucleotides not matched to a gene: 9. The CDR3 length is 16 residues.

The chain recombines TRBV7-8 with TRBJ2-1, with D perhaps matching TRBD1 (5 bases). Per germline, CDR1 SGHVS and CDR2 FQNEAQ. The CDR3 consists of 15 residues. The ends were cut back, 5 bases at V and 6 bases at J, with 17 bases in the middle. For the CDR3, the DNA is TGTGCCAGCAGCCCAGGGTGGGAATTTGGCAATGAGCAGTTCTTC. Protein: CASSPGWEFGNEQFF.

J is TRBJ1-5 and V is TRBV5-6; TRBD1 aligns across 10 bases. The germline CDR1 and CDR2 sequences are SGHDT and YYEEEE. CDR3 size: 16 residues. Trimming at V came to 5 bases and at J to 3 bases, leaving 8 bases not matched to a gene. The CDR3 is CASSTGTGALNQPQHF. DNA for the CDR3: TGTGCCAGCAGTACCGGGACAGGGGCCCTCAATCAGCCCCAGCATTTT. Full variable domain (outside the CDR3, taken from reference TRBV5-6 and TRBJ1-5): DAGVTQSPTHLIKTRGQQVTLRCSPKSGHDTVSWYQQALGQGPQFIFQYYEEEERQRGNFPDRFSGHQFPNYSSELNVNALLLGDSALYLCASSTGTGALNQPQHFGDGTRLSIL.

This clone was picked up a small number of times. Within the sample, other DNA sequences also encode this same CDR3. For the CDR3, the DNA is TGTGCCAGCAGCTCATCGAGGGACACTGAAGCTTTCTTT. Translated, it gives CASSSSRDTEAFF. The V and J genes are TRBV2 and TRBJ1-1; D gene uncertain. Deletions cut 6 bases from V and 3 bases from J, with 11 bases between. In germline, CDR1 is SNHLY, CDR2 FYNNEI. This CDR3 region has 13 residues.

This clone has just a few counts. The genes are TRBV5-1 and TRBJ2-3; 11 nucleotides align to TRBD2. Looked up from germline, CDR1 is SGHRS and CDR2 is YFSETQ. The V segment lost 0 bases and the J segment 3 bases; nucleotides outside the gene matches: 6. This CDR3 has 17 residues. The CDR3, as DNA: TGCGCCAGCAGCTTGGGCCATAGCGGGGGGGGGACAGATACGCAGTATTTT. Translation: CASSLGHSGGGTDTQYF.

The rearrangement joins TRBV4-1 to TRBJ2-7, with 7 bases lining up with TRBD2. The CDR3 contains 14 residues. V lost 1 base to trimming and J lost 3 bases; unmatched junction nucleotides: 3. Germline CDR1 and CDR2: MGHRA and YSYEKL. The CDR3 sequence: CASSQVGGSYEQYF. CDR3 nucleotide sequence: TGCGCCAGCAGCCAAGTCGGGGGGAGCTACGAGCAGTACTTC.

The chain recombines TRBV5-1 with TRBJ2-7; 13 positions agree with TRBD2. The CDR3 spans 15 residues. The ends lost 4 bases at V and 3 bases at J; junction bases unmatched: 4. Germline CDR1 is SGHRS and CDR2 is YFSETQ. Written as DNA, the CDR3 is TGCGCCAGCAGCCCGTGGACTAGCGGGGGCTACGAGCAGTACTTC. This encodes CASSPWTSGGYEQYF.

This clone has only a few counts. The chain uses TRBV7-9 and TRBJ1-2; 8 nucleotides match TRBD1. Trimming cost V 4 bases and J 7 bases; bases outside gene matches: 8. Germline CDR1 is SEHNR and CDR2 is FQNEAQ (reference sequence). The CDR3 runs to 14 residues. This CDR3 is CASSWTGFGGGYTF. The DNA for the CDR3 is TGTGCCAGCAGCTGGACAGGGTTTGGGGGTGGCTACACCTTC. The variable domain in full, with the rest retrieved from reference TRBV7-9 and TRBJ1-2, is DTGVSQNPRHKITKRGQNVTFRCDPISEHNRLYWYRQTLGQGPEFLTYFQNEAQLEKSRLLSDRFSAERPKGSFSTLEIQRTEQGDSAMYLCASSWTGFGGGYTFGSGTRLTVV.

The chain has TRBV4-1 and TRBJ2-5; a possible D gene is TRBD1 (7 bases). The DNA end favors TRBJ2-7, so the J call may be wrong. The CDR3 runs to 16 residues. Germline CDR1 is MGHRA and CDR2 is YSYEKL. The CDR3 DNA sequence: TGCGCCAGCAGCCAAACCCCAGGGTCAGGGGGGAACGAGCAGTACTTC. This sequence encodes CASSQTPGSGGNEQYF.

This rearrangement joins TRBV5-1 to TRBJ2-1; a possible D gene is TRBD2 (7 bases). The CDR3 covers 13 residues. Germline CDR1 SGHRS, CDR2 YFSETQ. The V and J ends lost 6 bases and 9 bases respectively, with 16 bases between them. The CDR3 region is CASKDTGGGEQFF. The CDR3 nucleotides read TGCGCCAGCAAGGACACGGGGGGCGGTGAGCAGTTCTTC.

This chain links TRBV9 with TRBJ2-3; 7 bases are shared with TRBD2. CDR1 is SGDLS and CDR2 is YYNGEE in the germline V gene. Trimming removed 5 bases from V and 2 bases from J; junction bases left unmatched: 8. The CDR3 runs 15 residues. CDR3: CASSLRDYLTDTQYF. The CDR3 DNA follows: TGTGCCAGCAGTCTTCGGGACTACCTCACAGATACGCAGTATTTT.

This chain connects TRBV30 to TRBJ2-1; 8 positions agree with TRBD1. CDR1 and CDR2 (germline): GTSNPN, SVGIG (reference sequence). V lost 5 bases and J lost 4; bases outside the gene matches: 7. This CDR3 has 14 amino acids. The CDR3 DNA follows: TGTGCCTGGTCCGGACAGGGAAGGTACAATGAGCAGTTCTTC. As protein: CAWSGQGRYNEQFF.

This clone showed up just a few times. The CDR3 DNA reads TGTGCCAGCAGCTGGACAGGGCACTATGGCTACACCTTC. Protein product: CASSWTGHYGYTF. The chain couples TRBV5-5 to TRBJ1-2; 8 bases are shared with TRBD1. Germline values: CDR1 SGHKS, CDR2 YYEKEE (reference sequence). CDR3 size: 13 residues. The ends lost 3 bases at V and 3 bases at J; junction bases unmatched: 1. The full variable domain, with the rest looked up from reference TRBV5-5 and TRBJ1-2, is DAGVTQSPTHLIKTRGQQVTLRCSPISGHKSVSWYQQVLGQGPQFIFQYYEKEERGRGNFPDRFSARQFPNYSSELNVNALLLGDSALYLCASSWTGHYGYTFGSGTRLTVV.

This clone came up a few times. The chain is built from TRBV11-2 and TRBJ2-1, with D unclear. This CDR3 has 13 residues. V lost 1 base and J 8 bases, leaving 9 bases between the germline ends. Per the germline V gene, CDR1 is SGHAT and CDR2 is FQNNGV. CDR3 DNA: TGTGCCAGCAGCTTAGGGGTACGGGATGAGCAGTTCTTC. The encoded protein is CASSLGVRDEQFF. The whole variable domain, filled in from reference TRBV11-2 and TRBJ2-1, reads EAGVAQSPRYKIIEKRQSVAFWCNPISGHATLYWYQQILGQGPKLLIQFQNNGVVDDSQLPKDRFSAERLKGVDSTLKIQPAKLEDSAVYLCASSLGVRDEQFFGPGTRLTVL.

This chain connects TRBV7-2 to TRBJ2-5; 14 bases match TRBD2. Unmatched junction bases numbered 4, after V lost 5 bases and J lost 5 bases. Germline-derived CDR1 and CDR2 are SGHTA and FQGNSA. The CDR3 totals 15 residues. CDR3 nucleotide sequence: TGTGCCAGCAGCCCTCGGACTAGCGGGGGGGAGACCCAGTACTTC. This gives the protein CASSPRTSGGETQYF. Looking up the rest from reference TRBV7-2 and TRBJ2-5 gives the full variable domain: GAGVSQSPSNKVTEKGKDVELRCDPISGHTALYWYRQSLGQGLEFLIYFQGNSAPDKSGLPSDRFSAERTGGSVSTLTIQRTQQEDSAVYLCASSPRTSGGETQYFGPGTRLLVL.

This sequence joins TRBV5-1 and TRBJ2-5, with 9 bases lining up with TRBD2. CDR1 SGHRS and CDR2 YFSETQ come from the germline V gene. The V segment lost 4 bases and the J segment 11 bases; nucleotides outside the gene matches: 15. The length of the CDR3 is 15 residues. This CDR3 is CASSPGTSRAGEQYF. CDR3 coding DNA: TGCGCCAGCAGCCCCGGGACTAGCCGGGCGGGGGAGCAGTACTTC.

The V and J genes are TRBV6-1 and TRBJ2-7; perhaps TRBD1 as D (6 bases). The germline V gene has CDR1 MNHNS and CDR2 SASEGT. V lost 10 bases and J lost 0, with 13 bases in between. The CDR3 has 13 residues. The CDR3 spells CATVRDTSYEQYF. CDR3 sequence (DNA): TGTGCCACCGTCCGGGACACCTCCTACGAGCAGTACTTC.

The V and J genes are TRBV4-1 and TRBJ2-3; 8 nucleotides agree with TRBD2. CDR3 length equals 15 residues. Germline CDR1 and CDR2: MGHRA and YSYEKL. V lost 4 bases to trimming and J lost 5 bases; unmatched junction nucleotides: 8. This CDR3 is CASSRAGLAGDTQYF. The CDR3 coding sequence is TGCGCCAGCAGCCGGGCCGGACTAGCTGGAGATACGCAGTATTTT.

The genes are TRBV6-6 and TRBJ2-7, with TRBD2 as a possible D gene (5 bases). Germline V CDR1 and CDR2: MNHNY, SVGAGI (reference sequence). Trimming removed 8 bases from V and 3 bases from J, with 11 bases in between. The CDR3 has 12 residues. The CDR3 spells CASGTGNYEQYF. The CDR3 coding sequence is TGTGCCAGCGGCACCGGGAACTACGAGCAGTACTTC.

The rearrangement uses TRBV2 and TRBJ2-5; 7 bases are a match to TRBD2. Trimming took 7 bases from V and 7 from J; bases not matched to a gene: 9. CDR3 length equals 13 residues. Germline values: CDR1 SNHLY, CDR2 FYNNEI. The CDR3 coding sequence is TGTGCCAGCAATCCGGGACTATCTAGGACCCAGTACTTC. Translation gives CASNPGLSRTQYF.

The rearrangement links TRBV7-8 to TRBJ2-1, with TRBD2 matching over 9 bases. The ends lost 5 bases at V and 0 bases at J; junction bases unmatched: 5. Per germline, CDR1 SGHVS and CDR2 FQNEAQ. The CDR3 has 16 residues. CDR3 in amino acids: CASSPISGGSYNEQFF. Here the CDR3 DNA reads TGTGCCAGCAGCCCTATTAGCGGGGGCTCCTACAATGAGCAGTTCTTC.

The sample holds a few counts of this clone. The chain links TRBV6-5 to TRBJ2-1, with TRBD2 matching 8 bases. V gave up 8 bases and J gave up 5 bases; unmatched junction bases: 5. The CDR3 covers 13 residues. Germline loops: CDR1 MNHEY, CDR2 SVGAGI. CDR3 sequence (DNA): TGTGCCAGCCGTCGGGAGGGTAACAATGAGCAGTTCTTC. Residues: CASRREGNNEQFF.

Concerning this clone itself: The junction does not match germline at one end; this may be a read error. CDR3 region: CASSVGPSGGGSYYEQFF. The CDR3 region has the DNA TGTGCCAGCAGCGTAGGACCTAGCGGGGGAGGGTCCTACTATGAGCAGTTCTTC. The chain recombines TRBV9 with TRBJ2-1; TRBD2 matches at 10 bases. Germline CDR1 SGDLS, CDR2 YYNGEE. The CDR3 spans 18 residues.